This TCR beta chain was sequenced for a study of beta chain features in type 1 diabetes. Overall study: Regarding age, gender and cell yields, patients proved similar to healthy donors.

Averaging roughly 110 mL, one heparinised blood draw was given by each donor. CD4+ naive, central memory, regulatory and stem cell-like memory subsets were isolated by sorting on CD45RO/CCR7/CD25/CD127/CD95/CD27. Every sorted population was more than 95% pure. This CDR3 spans 15 amino acids. V was pared by 5 bases and J by 5 bases, with 18 bases between. The germline V gene has CDR1 MNHEY and CDR2 SVGAGI. This clone came up a few times. Expressed TCRB transcripts were sequenced after all isolated RNA was converted to cDNA. Only in-frame clones appear in the TCRdb table, and some are missing; sequencing was by immunoSEQ multiplex PCR. Of around 300,000 clones listed, around 10% are singletons.

This TCR derives from a woman in her 30s in good health. The rearrangement uses TRBV6-5 and TRBJ2-5; maybe TRBD2 (6 bases). Sequences were obtained from naive CD4+ T cells from blood. The CDR3 coding sequence is TGTGCCAGCAGTCCTTTGGGGGACGCGGGGGAGACCCAGTACTTC. It encodes CASSPLGDAGETQYF.